Listed here are 4 T cell receptor beta chains from one sample, sequenced in a study of shared clonotypes between healthy human individuals. Clones were read by immunoSEQ multiplex PCR, and TCRdb kept only the in-frame ones, dropping some. Here the sample spans roughly 2.5 million clones, around nine tenths being singletons. The sample taken for sequencing was naive CD4+ T cells sorted from blood. As to subset: CD45RA+ positively selected. All receptors come from a man aged 18-30 years in good health.

J is TRBJ2-2 and V is TRBV7-2; TRBD1 might be the D (5 bases). The CDR3 spans 15 residues. Germline loops: CDR1 SGHTA, CDR2 FQGNSA. V was trimmed by 3 bases and J by 0 bases, leaving 8 bases between them. For the CDR3, the DNA is TGTGCCAGCAGCTTTCAGGGATCGAACACCGGGGAGCTGTTTTTT. Translated, it gives CASSFQGSNTGELFF.

The chain links TRBV19 to TRBJ1-1; D remains unclear. Trimming removed 7 bases at V and 1 base at J, with 10 bases between. This CDR3 region has 13 residues. Germline CDR1 and CDR2: LNHDA and SQIVND (reference sequence). The CDR3 region is CASISRQNTEAFF. DNA for the CDR3: TGTGCCAGTATCTCACGGCAGAACACTGAAGCTTTCTTT.

The genes are TRBV5-1 and TRBJ2-3; tentatively, D is TRBD1 (6 bases). V lost 0 bases and J lost 6, with 17 bases in between. Germline CDR1 is SGHRS and CDR2 is YFSETQ. The CDR3 consists of 16 residues. The CDR3 spells CASSLGGTGRVDTQYF. CDR3 nucleotide sequence: TGCGCCAGCAGCTTGGGGGGCACAGGGAGAGTCGATACGCAGTATTTT.

V is TRBV9 and J is TRBJ2-1, with D hard to call. Deletions cut 3 bases from V and 5 bases from J, with 12 bases between. The CDR3 runs 14 residues. CDR1 and CDR2 from the germline V gene are SGDLS and YYNGEE. CDR3 bases: TGTGCCAGCAGCGCTCTGGGATCTCACAATGAGCAGTTCTTC. Translated: CASSALGSHNEQFF.